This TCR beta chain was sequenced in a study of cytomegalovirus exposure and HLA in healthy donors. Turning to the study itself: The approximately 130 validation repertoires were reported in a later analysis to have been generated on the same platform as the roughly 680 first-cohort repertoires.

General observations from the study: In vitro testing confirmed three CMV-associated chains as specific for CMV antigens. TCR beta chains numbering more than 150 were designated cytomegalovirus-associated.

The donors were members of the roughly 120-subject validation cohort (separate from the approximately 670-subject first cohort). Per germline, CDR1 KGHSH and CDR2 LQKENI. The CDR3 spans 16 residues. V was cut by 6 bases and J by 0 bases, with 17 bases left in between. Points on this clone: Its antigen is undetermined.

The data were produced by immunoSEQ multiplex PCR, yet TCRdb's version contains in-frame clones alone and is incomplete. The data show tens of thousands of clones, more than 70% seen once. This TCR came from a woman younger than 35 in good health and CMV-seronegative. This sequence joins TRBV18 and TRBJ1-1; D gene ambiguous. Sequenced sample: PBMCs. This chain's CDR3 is CASSPARSAMNTEAFF. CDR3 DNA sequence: TGTGCCAGCTCTCCCGCTCGGTCCGCCATGAACACTGAAGCTTTCTTT. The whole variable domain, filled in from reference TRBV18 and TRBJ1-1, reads NAGVMQNPRHLVRRRGQEARLRCSPMKGHSHVYWYRQLPEEGLKFMVYLQKENIIDESGMPKERFSAEFPKEGPSILRIQQVVRGDSAAYFCASSPARSAMNTEAFFGQGTRLTVV.